These 10 T cell receptor beta chains share one sample of origin, sequenced in a study of beta chain features in type 1 diabetes. No cognate antigen is known for these TCRs. Of the isolated RNA, all was reverse transcribed, and so the sequenced material was expressed TCRB transcripts. Sequencing was performed with immunoSEQ multiplex PCR; in TCRdb, only in-frame clones are kept and a portion is missing. The sample carries a few hundred thousand clones, around 12% recorded once. Study results and limitations: All four CD4+ subsets of Type 1 diabetes patients contained TCRB CDR3s that were moderately but significantly shorter.

The sequenced sample consisted of naive CD4+ T cells from blood. Every receptor here comes from a woman aged 18 to 35 with type 1 diabetes.

The gene calls are TRBV20-1 and TRBJ2-5; no clear D gene. Germline CDR1 reads DFQATT; CDR2 reads SNEGSKA (reference sequence). V dropped 5 bases and J dropped 6 bases, with 10 bases sitting between them. CDR3 size: 11 residues. The CDR3, as DNA: TGCAGTGCTTCACAGAGAAAGACCCAGTACTTC. Its protein product is CSASQRKTQYF.

This clone appeared a few times. The chain carries TRBV5-1 and TRBJ2-1; 10 nucleotides align to TRBD1. Trimming at V came to 4 bases and at J to 3 bases, leaving 4 bases not matched to a gene. The CDR3 length is 15 residues. Germline V gene data show CDR1 as SGHRS and CDR2 as YFSETQ. The chain's CDR3 is CASSETGGVYNEQFF. The DNA for the CDR3 is TGCGCCAGCAGCGAGACAGGGGGCGTCTACAATGAGCAGTTCTTC.

This clone has more than one count but fewer than ten. The chain couples TRBV6-6 to TRBJ2-3; TRBD2 is a possible D gene (6 bases). CDR1 MNHNY and CDR2 SVGAGI come from the germline V gene (reference sequence). This CDR3 has 15 amino acids. Trimming removed 6 bases from V and 5 bases from J, with 18 bases in between. DNA for the CDR3: TGTGCCAGCAGAACAACTAGCCTCGGGGTAGATACGCAGTATTTT. Residues: CASRTTSLGVDTQYF.

This chain connects TRBV5-1 to TRBJ2-7, with 7 bases matching TRBD1. The CDR3 covers 12 residues. The germline gives CDR1 SGHRS, CDR2 YFSETQ. V was clipped by 7 bases and J by 2 bases; unmatched bases: 3. The CDR3 DNA reads TGCGCCAGCTGGGACAGTCCCTACGAGCAGTACTTC. It is translated as CASWDSPYEQYF.

The chain couples TRBV4-3 to TRBJ2-7; D remains ambiguous. Germline V gives CDR1 LGHNA, CDR2 YSLEER. This CDR3 region has 15 residues. V lost 0 bases, J lost 3 bases, and 12 bases lay in between. DNA of the CDR3: TGCGCCAGCAGCCAAGATCTCCAGGCAGTCTACGAGCAGTACTTC. Translating it yields CASSQDLQAVYEQYF.

This clone was counted only a few times. The chain links TRBV7-9 to TRBJ1-1; D call uncertain. Trimming stripped 3 bases from V and 0 bases from J, with 8 bases between. Germline lookup yields CDR1 SEHNR and CDR2 FQNEAQ (reference sequence). There are 14 residues in the CDR3. CDR3 bases: TGTGCCAGCAGCTTCCTCGGGGTGAACACTGAAGCTTTCTTT. This codes for CASSFLGVNTEAFF. Together with reference TRBV7-9 and TRBJ1-1, the CDR3 gives the full variable domain: DTGVSQNPRHKITKRGQNVTFRCDPISEHNRLYWYRQTLGQGPEFLTYFQNEAQLEKSRLLSDRFSAERPKGSFSTLEIQRTEQGDSAMYLCASSFLGVNTEAFFGQGTRLTVV.

This clone appeared a few times. The V gene is TRBV19, the J gene TRBJ2-1, with 15 positions matching TRBD2. The trim removed 5 bases at V and 10 bases at J, leaving 9 bases unmatched. Germline CDR1 reads LNHDA; CDR2 reads SQIVND (reference sequence). The CDR3 length is 16 residues. CDR3 DNA: TGTGCCAGTAGTCGAGGGGGGACTAGCGGGGGGATAGAGCAGTTCTTC. Its protein product is CASSRGGTSGGIEQFF. Supplemented by reference TRBV19 and TRBJ2-1, the full variable domain reads DGGITQSPKYLFRKEGQNVTLSCEQNLNHDAMYWYRQDPGQGLRLIYYSQIVNDFQKGDIAEGYSVSREKKESFPLTVTSAQKNPTAFYLCASSRGGTSGGIEQFFGPGTRLTVL.

This clone was observed a few times. The CDR3 DNA sequence: TGTGCCAGCAGCGCTAGGCTACAGGGGGCGCGGGGGAACACTGAAGCTTTCTTT. This sequence encodes CASSARLQGARGNTEAFF. The gene calls are TRBV7-8 and TRBJ1-1; the match to TRBD1 covers 9 bases. CDR3 length: 18 residues. With V trimmed by 5 bases and J by 1 base, 14 bases remained unmatched. Germline V gene sequence: CDR1 SGHVS, CDR2 FQNEAQ.

This chain uses TRBV5-1 with TRBJ2-2; 11 bases agree with TRBD2. CDR3 length: 18 residues. Unmatched junction bases numbered 11, after V lost 0 bases and J lost 7 bases. Germline CDR1 SGHRS, CDR2 YFSETQ. CDR3 DNA sequence: TGCGCCAGCAGCTTGGCCCAACTAGCGGGAGCTCGGATCGGGGAGCTGTTTTTT. As protein: CASSLAQLAGARIGELFF.

Concerning this clone: Other DNA sequences in this sample translate to the same CDR3. The gene calls are TRBV5-1 and TRBJ2-7, with D hard to call. The CDR3 sequence is 14 residues long. The germline gives CDR1 SGHRS, CDR2 YFSETQ. Trimming shortened V by 4 bases and J by 0 bases, and 11 bases separated the two germline ends. The CDR3 nucleotides read TGCGCCAGCAGCCTGACTGGAAGCTCCTACGAGCAGTACTTC. This translates into CASSLTGSSYEQYF.